The 25 T cell receptor beta chains below come from one sample, sequenced in a study of a mutant IDH1 vaccine in newly diagnosed glioma. Indicated time point: week 47, end of study. Topical imiquimod was applied with each vaccine dose, which held 300 ug of mutant IDH1 20-mer peptide. Their target antigens are unknown. The repertoire was sequenced with immunoSEQ multiplex PCR; TCRdb's copy has only in-frame clones and lacks some. This sample has some 50,000 clones, with roughly 61% found just once. Sequenced material: peripheral blood mononuclear cells (PBMCs), taken from a glioma patient whose treatment included an IDH1 peptide vaccine. The receptor set was obtained from a man aged 40-49 years with glioma. Some clones in this sample may be carry-over from other donors' samples.

The chain couples TRBV5-6 to TRBJ1-2; no clear D gene. Trimming took off 0 bases at V and 7 bases at J, with 19 bases between the two ends. The CDR3 has 16 amino acids. Germline lookup yields CDR1 SGHDT and CDR2 YYEEEE. CDR3 in amino acids: CASSLASRFWEFGYTF. The CDR3 nucleotides are TGTGCCAGCAGCTTGGCCTCGAGGTTTTGGGAGTTTGGCTACACCTTC. Based on the CDR3 plus reference TRBV5-6 and TRBJ1-2, the full variable domain is DAGVTQSPTHLIKTRGQQVTLRCSPKSGHDTVSWYQQALGQGPQFIFQYYEEEERQRGNFPDRFSGHQFPNYSSELNVNALLLGDSALYLCASSLASRFWEFGYTFGSGTRLTVV.

The chain recombines TRBV2 with TRBJ1-2, with 8 positions matching TRBD1. CDR1 SNHLY and CDR2 FYNNEI come from the germline V gene. The CDR3 has 13 amino acids. V shed 6 bases, J shed 2 bases, and the junction held 2 bases outside the gene matches. The CDR3: CASSRTGNYGYTF. CDR3 coding DNA: TGTGCCAGCAGCAGGACAGGGAACTATGGCTACACCTTC.

This chain connects TRBV30 to TRBJ2-5; D remains ambiguous. The DNA end lines up better with TRBJ2-7; the J call may be wrong. Germline CDR1 reads GTSNPN; CDR2 reads SVGIG (reference sequence). The CDR3 is 9 amino acids. The CDR3 loop reads CAWSPEQYF. Here the CDR3 DNA reads TGTGCCTGGAGTCCCGAGCAGTACTTC.

This CDR3 is CASSVEDRPTDTQYF. CDR3 DNA: TGTGCCAGCAGCGTAGAGGACAGGCCCACAGATACGCAGTATTTT. The chain couples TRBV9 to TRBJ2-3; 7 nucleotides line up with TRBD1. The CDR3 loop spans 15 amino acids. Germline CDR1 and CDR2: SGDLS and YYNGEE. Trimming cost V 0 bases and J 2 bases; bases outside gene matches: 3.

The V and J genes are TRBV4-1 and TRBJ1-4, with 7 bases aligning to TRBD1. Trimming at V came to 2 bases and at J to 7 bases, leaving 7 bases not matched to a gene. The germline V gene has CDR1 MGHRA and CDR2 YSYEKL. CDR3 length: 15 residues. The CDR3 DNA reads TGCGCCAGCAGCCAACCCGACAGGGAGAGTGAAAAACTGTTTTTT. Its translation: CASSQPDRESEKLFF.

The chain combines TRBV6-5 with TRBJ2-7, with TRBD1 identical over 7 bases. This CDR3 comprises 13 residues. Germline V gives CDR1 MNHEY, CDR2 SVGAGI. V trimming: 8 bases; J trimming: 3 bases; junction bases outside the gene matches: 7. The DNA for the CDR3 is TGTGCCAGCGGGCCGACAGGGTACTACGAGCAGTACTTC. It encodes CASGPTGYYEQYF.

The V and J genes are TRBV9 and TRBJ1-3; unclear D gene. CDR1 is SGDLS, CDR2 YYNGEE, per germline. The CDR3 has 15 residues. The V end was cut by 0 bases, the J end by 0 bases, with 7 bases between. CDR3 in DNA: TGTGCCAGCAGCGTAGGGGCAGCCTCTGGAAACACCATATATTTT. Translated: CASSVGAASGNTIYF.

In the case of this clone: One end of the junction fails to match germline, which may point to a read error. The rearrangement uses TRBV20-1 and TRBJ2-3; D possibly uses TRBD1 or TRBD2 (5 bases each). In germline, CDR1 is DFQATT, CDR2 SNEGSKA (reference sequence). The CDR3 spans 10 residues. CDR3 DNA sequence: TGCAGTGCTTCACGCAGGGAGCTGGATTTT. Protein product: CSASRRELDF.

V and J are TRBV5-1 and TRBJ2-7, with TRBD1 matching 10 bases. The CDR3 is 14 amino acids. V was clipped by 2 bases and J by 6 bases; unmatched bases: 5. Germline loops: CDR1 SGHRS, CDR2 YFSETQ. CDR3 region: CASSFDRGLGEQYF. The CDR3 bases are TGCGCCAGCAGCTTCGACAGGGGGCTCGGCGAGCAGTACTTC. Full variable domain (outside the CDR3, taken from reference TRBV5-1 and TRBJ2-7): KAGVTQTPRYLIKTRGQQVTLSCSPISGHRSVSWYQQTPGQGLQFLFEYFSETQRNKGNFPGRFSGRQFSNSRSEMNVSTLELGDSALYLCASSFDRGLGEQYFGPGTRLTVT.

This clone was picked up a small number of times. The V and J genes are TRBV10-1 and TRBJ1-2; 8 bases line up with TRBD1. The CDR3 length is 13 residues. The germline gives CDR1 WNHNN, CDR2 SYGVQD (reference sequence). The ends lost 5 bases at V and 7 bases at J; junction bases unmatched: 6. CDR3 sequence reads: CASSPGGAVGYTF. CDR3 sequence (DNA): TGCGCCAGCAGTCCAGGGGGCGCGGTTGGCTACACCTTC.

This chain uses TRBV7-8 with TRBJ1-5; the match to TRBD1 covers 7 bases. The CDR3 is made up of 14 amino acids. Germline CDR1 is SGHVS and CDR2 is FQNEAQ. Trimming cost V 5 bases and J 7 bases; bases outside gene matches: 8. CDR3 protein: CASSADRAWQPQHF. The CDR3 DNA is TGTGCCAGCAGCGCTGACAGGGCTTGGCAGCCCCAGCATTTT.

V is TRBV5-1 and J is TRBJ2-6; a weak D match, TRBD1 (5 bases). Trimming left V 3 bases short and J 9 bases short, with 16 bases between. Germline CDR1 and CDR2: SGHRS and YFSETQ. CDR3 size: 15 residues. The CDR3 region has the DNA TGCGCCAGCAGCTCTTCAGCGCAGGGTGGCAACGTCCTGACTTTC. Translating gives CASSSSAQGGNVLTF.

V and J are TRBV29-1 and TRBJ2-3, with unresolved D. Germline assignment: CDR1 SQVTM and CDR2 ANQGSEA. The CDR3 consists of 11 residues. Trimming left V 8 bases short and J 3 bases short, with 9 bases between. DNA of the CDR3: TGCAGCCAAAAGAGTACAGATACGCAGTATTTT. Protein product: CSQKSTDTQYF.

The chain employs TRBV6-6 and TRBJ2-3, with 10 bases identical to TRBD2. Losses at the gene ends were 8 bases for V and 3 bases for J; bases not matched to a gene: 11. CDR3 size: 16 residues. Germline V lookup: CDR1 MNHNY, CDR2 SVGAGI (reference sequence). The CDR3 DNA reads as TGTGCCAGCTATTCGCAGAGCGGGGGGGATACAGATACGCAGTATTTT. Residues: CASYSQSGGDTDTQYF.

The table lists this clone with a few counts. The chain is built from TRBV6-6 and TRBJ1-5; the D is unclear. This CDR3 comprises 14 residues. The germline V gene has CDR1 MNHNY and CDR2 SVGAGI (reference sequence). Trimming removed 7 bases at V and 0 bases at J, with 10 bases between. CDR3 residues: CASTTLDSNQPQHF. The CDR3 nucleotides read TGTGCCAGCACTACATTGGATAGCAATCAGCCCCAGCATTTT.

The chain couples TRBV28 to TRBJ1-4; 9 nucleotides align to TRBD1. Germline V lookup: CDR1 MDHEN, CDR2 SYDVKM. V dropped 6 bases and J dropped 7; count of bases not matched to a gene: 6. The CDR3 consists of 14 residues. CDR3 coding DNA: TGTGCCAGCAGCCGAACAGGGGGCGGTGAAAAACTGTTTTTT. Protein product: CASSRTGGGEKLFF. The variable domain in full, with the rest retrieved from reference TRBV28 and TRBJ1-4, is DVKVTQSSRYLVKRTGEKVFLECVQDMDHENMFWYRQDPGLGLRLIYFSYDVKMKEKGDIPEGYSVSREKKERFSLILESASTNQTSMYLCASSRTGGGEKLFFGSGTQLSVL.

This chain connects TRBV6-5 to TRBJ1-5; no reliable D call. The CDR3 is 16 residues long. Between the trimmed V and J ends, which lost 2 bases and 3 bases, there was a span of 14 bases. CDR1 and CDR2 from the germline V gene are MNHEY and SVGAGI. The CDR3 is CASSYSSSPINQPQHF. CDR3 sequence (DNA): TGTGCCAGCAGTTACAGTTCATCCCCGATCAATCAGCCCCAGCATTTT.

The sample holds a few counts of this clone. The chain couples TRBV2 to TRBJ1-5; 11 bases are shared with TRBD1. CDR3 size: 18 residues. V trimming: 2 bases; J trimming: 5 bases; junction bases outside the gene matches: 11. Germline CDR1 reads SNHLY; CDR2 reads FYNNEI. The chain's CDR3 is CASSELRGQGAGYQPQHF. CDR3 sequence (DNA): TGTGCCAGCAGTGAACTGCGAGGACAGGGGGCTGGTTATCAGCCCCAGCATTTT. The variable domain in full, completed from reference TRBV2 and TRBJ1-5, reads EPEVTQTPSHQVTQMGQEVILRCVPISNHLYFYWYRQILGQKVEFLVSFYNNEISEKSEIFDDQFSVERPDGSNFTLKIRSTKLEDSAMYFCASSELRGQGAGYQPQHFGDGTRLSIL.

The chain couples TRBV6-1 to TRBJ2-1; possibly TRBD1 or TRBD2 for D (5 bases each). The CDR3 totals 14 residues. Germline values: CDR1 MNHNS, CDR2 SASEGT. Trimming shortened V by 4 bases and J by 4 bases, and 11 bases separated the two germline ends. CDR3: CASSGGDPYNEQFF. The CDR3 region has the DNA TGTGCCAGCAGTGGAGGGGACCCGTACAATGAGCAGTTCTTC.

The V gene is TRBV9, the J gene TRBJ1-2; 7 bases map to TRBD1. Germline CDR1 reads SGDLS; CDR2 reads YYNGEE. The V gene end was trimmed by 0 bases and the J gene end by 6 bases; junction bases not matched to a gene: 11. The CDR3 covers 16 residues. DNA of the CDR3: TGTGCCAGCAGCGTAGACGGGAGGGGGCGCGGACATGGCTACACCTTC. It yields the protein CASSVDGRGRGHGYTF.

This clone was detected only once. The rearrangement joins TRBV10-3 to TRBJ2-6; no firm D call. The CDR3 extends over 18 amino acids. Germline V CDR1 and CDR2: ENHRY, SYGVKD. V lost 4 bases and J lost 0, with 16 bases in between. CDR3 nucleotides: TGTGCCATCAGTGCCGGTTTACTGAGAGACTCTGGGGCCAACGTCCTGACTTTC. This codes for CAISAGLLRDSGANVLTF.

This chain links TRBV13 with TRBJ1-6, with D unresolved. Germline assignment: CDR1 PRHDT and CDR2 FYEKMQ (reference sequence). The V end lost 4 bases, the J end lost 5 bases, and 12 bases lay between the germline ends. This CDR3 spans 15 amino acids. Here the CDR3 reads CASSSGGGDNSPLHF. The CDR3 DNA reads as TGTGCCAGCAGCTCCGGAGGAGGCGATAATTCACCCCTCCACTTT.

The chain combines TRBV4-2 with TRBJ2-7; tentatively, D is TRBD1 (6 bases). Germline V gives CDR1 LGHNA, CDR2 YNFKEQ. V was trimmed by 4 bases and J by 5 bases, leaving 21 bases between them. This CDR3 region has 16 residues. This chain's CDR3 is CASSLFAAGDRNEQYF. Here the CDR3 DNA reads TGTGCCAGCAGCCTTTTTGCGGCAGGGGATAGAAACGAGCAGTACTTC.

This clone was observed a handful of times. The rearrangement uses TRBV7-9 and TRBJ1-1; the match to TRBD1 covers 8 bases. CDR3 length: 15 residues. Losses at the gene ends were 3 bases for V and 11 bases for J; bases not matched to a gene: 14. The germline CDR1 and CDR2 sequences are SEHNR and FQNEAQ (reference sequence). CDR3 DNA: TGTGCCAGCAGCTTGGGTGGTCAGGGGGCCTGGGGGGCTTTCTTT. This translates into CASSLGGQGAWGAFF.

The rearrangement uses TRBV27 and TRBJ1-2; TRBD1 might be the D (5 bases). CDR1 is MNHEY, CDR2 SMNVEV, per germline (reference sequence). This CDR3 contains 16 residues. V lost 0 bases and J 4 bases, leaving 15 bases between the germline ends. Here the CDR3 DNA reads TGTGCCAGCAGTTTATCGGTGGCAGGGACTACCTATGGCTACACCTTC. Translation gives CASSLSVAGTTYGYTF.